The 28 T cell receptor delta chains below come from one sample, sequenced in a study of γδ T cells in repeated Plasmodium falciparum infection. TCRdb re-called the multiplex PCR reads with CATT. The table records tens of thousands of delta-chain clones, 0.9% to 1% of them present only once. Vgamma9/Vdelta2+ and Vdelta2-negative gammadelta T cells were flow-sorted from PBMC for bulk sequencing. Sequencing used gamma-delta T cells from blood. The receptors were sampled from a pool of human donors (malaria-infected and uninfected, not separated).

Turning to this clone: The protein recorded in TCRdb matches a much larger clone and deviates from this DNA's translation at residue 5, suggesting a read error; the protein here is obtained by translating the DNA. This chain links TRDV2 with TRDJ1; the D is unclear. V was cut by 3 bases and J by 0 bases, with 34 bases left in between. Looked up from germline, CDR1 is GEAIGNYY and CDR2 is EKD. The CDR3 contains 22 residues. CDR3 DNA: TGTGCCTGTGACGGGCTGAAGACCTCCTTTCCGACCGGATTACCCTACACCGATAAACTCATCTTT. This gives the protein CACDGLKTSFPTGLPYTDKLIF.

This clone was counted a few times. The protein recorded in TCRdb matches a much larger clone and deviates from this DNA's translation at residue 18, suggesting a read error; the protein here is obtained by translating the DNA. The J gene is TRDJ1, the V gene TRDV1; TRDD2 matches at 9 bases. The CDR3 length is 21 residues. Germline-derived CDR1 and CDR2 are TSWWSYY and QGS. The CDR3, as DNA: TGTGCTCTTGGGGAACTAGCCAACCTTCCTACGTCAACGGTTGGATCCGATAGACTCATCTTT. Amino acids: CALGELANLPTSTVGSDRLIF.

This clone was seen repeatedly, ten times or more. TCRdb's protein, taken from a much larger clone, differs from this DNA's translation at residue 15, likely owing to a read error; the protein displayed comes from the DNA. J is TRDJ1 and V is TRDV1, with 9 nucleotides matching TRDD3. This CDR3 is 22 amino acids long. V lost 6 bases, J lost 3 bases, and 29 bases stayed unmatched. CDR1 TSWWSYY and CDR2 QGS come from the germline V gene. The CDR3 DNA sequence: TGTGCTCTTGGAGATTTCCCTTCTGTGAGGGGGATACTGGGGGGTACACCCGATAAACTCATCTTT. Encoded protein: CALGDFPSVRGILGGTPDKLIF.

Comments on this clone: A read error likely explains why the TCRdb protein, taken from a much larger clone, differs from this DNA's translation at residue 7; the protein shown is translated from the DNA. The V and J genes are TRDV1 and TRDJ1; the match to TRDD3 covers 7 bases. TCRdb offers no J gene call, so here the DNA was matched to germline to obtain one. V was pared by 5 bases and J by 2 bases, with 17 bases of the junction left unmatched. Germline loops: CDR1 TSWWSYY, CDR2 QGS. The CDR3 extends over 18 amino acids. The CDR3 coding sequence is TGTGCTCTTGGGAGTGCCCCCCTACTGGGGAAAGGAACCGATAAACTCATCTTT. This gives the protein CALGSAPLLGKGTDKLIF.

This clone was counted a few times. A far larger clone is just one base off, so this is likely a read error. Other DNA sequences in this sample translate to the same CDR3. The chain employs TRDV1 and TRDJ1; D is unresolved. No J gene is reported in TCRdb; it was inferred here by comparing the DNA with germline. The CDR3 length is 18 residues. The germline CDR1 and CDR2 sequences are TSWWSYY and QGS. V dropped 4 bases and J dropped 2 bases, with 23 bases sitting between them. The DNA for the CDR3 is TGTGCTCTTGGGGCCCCGTCGGGCTGGCCCCGAAGGACCGATAAACTCATCTTT. Amino acids: CALGAPSGWPRRTDKLIF.

For this clone: This DNA's translation and the protein TCRdb lists, from a much larger clone, do not match at residue 17, likely due to a read error; the protein shown is translated from the DNA. For the V gene the call is TRDV1; the J gene has no call; the DNA was not compared with TRDD3, the D call given in the table. The length of the CDR3 is 19 residues. Germline values: CDR1 TSWWSYY, CDR2 QGS. The CDR3 nucleotides are TGTGCTCTTGGGGTCCATTTCGGACATAGCTCATACGGCACCGATAAACACATCTTT. Its protein is CALGVHFGHSSYGTDKHIF.

In its sample, this clone was seen a few times. For this DNA, TCRdb reports the protein of a much larger clone, which diverges at residue 5, most likely from a read error; the protein presented here is translated directly from the DNA. The V gene is TRDV2, the J gene TRDJ1; 11 nucleotides align to TRDD3. This CDR3 has 23 amino acids. V trimming: 3 bases; J trimming: 2 bases; junction bases outside the gene matches: 28. Germline values: CDR1 GEAIGNYY, CDR2 EKD. In DNA form, the CDR3 reads TGTGCCTGTGACGCCCTTCGGCGGCGATCTGGGGGATACAGGGTCCCGTATACCGATAAACTCATCTTT. Translating gives CACDALRRRSGGYRVPYTDKLIF.

On this clone itself: It differs at one base from a far larger clone, so likely a read error. Within the sample, other DNA sequences also encode this same CDR3. The CDR3 spells CALGIRNVRPTLLGDLRGKLIF. CDR3 bases: TGTGCTCTTGGGATTCGCAACGTCCGTCCTACCTTACTGGGGGACCTAAGAGGTAAACTCATCTTC. No J gene was assigned, while the V gene was called as TRDV1; the table names TRDD3, a call not compared with the DNA. The CDR3 covers 22 residues. Germline CDR1 reads TSWWSYY; CDR2 reads QGS.

This clone was counted only a few times. The protein TCRdb gives is from a much larger clone and does not agree with this DNA's translation at residue 5, likely a read error; the protein shown here comes from the DNA. The chain carries TRDV2 and TRDJ1; 11 bases line up with TRDD3. The J gene, not given by TCRdb, was assigned here from a germline match of the nucleotide sequence. The germline gives CDR1 GEAIGNYY, CDR2 EKD. The V segment lost 3 bases and the J segment 2 bases; nucleotides outside the gene matches: 16. The CDR3 contains 19 residues. CDR3 sequence reads: CACDAGRWGIRGGTDKLIF. The CDR3 region has the DNA TGTGCCTGTGACGCCGGGCGGTGGGGGATACGCGGGGGGACCGATAAACTCATCTTT.

About this clone: TCRdb pairs this DNA with a much larger clone's protein that differs at residue 6, likely a read error; the protein shown was translated from the DNA. This chain joins TRDV2 and TRDJ1; tentative D call: TRDD3 (6 bases). No J gene is reported in TCRdb; it was inferred here by comparing the DNA with germline. This CDR3 has 18 residues. Germline V gene lookup returns CDR1 GEAIGNYY and CDR2 EKD. This CDR3 is CADKAAYVPGDVTDKLIF. CDR3 nucleotide sequence: TGTGCAGACAAGGCTGCCTACGTACCTGGGGACGTTACCGATAAACTCATCTTT.

This clone was detected only once. No J gene was called, and the V gene is TRDV2; the table gives TRDD3 as D, unverified against the DNA. The CDR3 consists of 18 residues. CDR1 and CDR2 from the germline V gene are GEAIGNYY and EKD. This CDR3 is CACDTITLLGDTRRLLIF. In DNA, the CDR3 is TGTGCCTGTGACACCATAACTCTACTGGGGGATACGCGTCGTCTTCTCATCTTT.

This clone has a handful of counts. TCRdb's protein for this DNA is that of a much larger clone and differs from the translation at residue 4, likely a read error; the protein shown is the DNA translation. The chain combines TRDV2 with TRDJ1; 8 bases map to TRDD3. Here the J gene came from matching the DNA to germline, since TCRdb omits it. This CDR3 contains 17 residues. Germline CDR1 is GEAIGNYY and CDR2 is EKD. CDR3 nucleotides: TGTGCCTGTGGCACCGTAGGGCTTGGGGGATACACCGATAAACTCATCTTT. This translates into CACGTVGLGGYTDKLIF.

Notes on this clone: This DNA's translation differs at residue 14 from TCRdb's protein, which comes from a much larger clone; a read error is likely, and the protein shown is translated from the DNA. The V call is TRDV1, the J call TRDJ1; 10 nucleotides align to TRDD3. Looked up from germline, CDR1 is TSWWSYY and CDR2 is QGS. Trimming took 2 bases from V and 3 from J; bases not matched to a gene: 15. This CDR3 region has 19 residues. Here the CDR3 reads CALGEISWGIQGYADKLIF. In DNA, the CDR3 is TGTGCTCTTGGGGAAATCTCTTGGGGGATACAAGGGTACGCCGATAAACTCATCTTT.

This clone was seen more than once but under ten times. The protein TCRdb lists belongs to a much larger clone and differs from this DNA's translation at residue 7, which points to a read error; the protein shown is made from the DNA. This chain links TRDV1 with TRDJ2; D uncertain. No J gene is reported in TCRdb; it was inferred here by comparing the DNA with germline. V lost 6 bases, J lost 0 bases, and 35 bases lay in between. The V gene's germline CDR1 is TSWWSYY and CDR2 QGS. The length of the CDR3 is 23 residues. CDR3 sequence (DNA): TGTGCTCTTGGTATCCCCTTGATCTACCCGAGATTCCCCCCGTCCTCTTTGACAGCACAACTCTTCTTT. It encodes CALGIPLIYPRFPPSSLTAQLFF.

Only a few counts were recorded for this clone. A read error is likely here: a far larger clone is one base away. The sample has other DNA sequences that encode this CDR3 too. V usage is TRDV2 and J usage is TRDJ1; TRDD3 agrees at 7 bases. TCRdb does not report a J gene; here it was assigned by matching the DNA to germline references. Looked up from germline, CDR1 is GEAIGNYY and CDR2 is EKD. This CDR3 comprises 15 residues. V lost 3 bases to trimming and J lost 5 bases; unmatched junction nucleotides: 11. The DNA for the CDR3 is TGTGCCTGTGACTACTGGGGCTCCCAGGGGGATAAACTCATCTTT. As protein: CACDYWGSQGDKLIF.

The sample holds a few counts of this clone. The protein in TCRdb stems from a much larger clone and differs at residue 10 from this DNA's translation, likely a read error; here the protein is translated from the DNA. The chain employs TRDV1 and TRDJ1, with D possibly TRDD3 on 5 matching bases. Germline loops: CDR1 TSWWSYY, CDR2 QGS. CDR3 length: 16 amino acids. CDR3 loop: CALGEYRPGHTDKLIF. The CDR3 DNA reads as TGTGCTCTTGGGGAATACCGTCCTGGGCACACCGATAAGCTCATCTTT.

With respect to this clone: The protein that TCRdb holds for this DNA derives from a much larger clone and differs from the translated DNA at residue 10, which likely indicates a read error; the protein shown here is translated from the DNA. The chain uses TRDV1 and TRDJ1; 7 bases map to TRDD3. TCRdb supplies no J gene; here it was assigned by aligning the nucleotide sequence to germline. The germline CDR1 and CDR2 sequences are TSWWSYY and QGS. CDR3 length equals 18 residues. V was pared by 6 bases and J by 4 bases, with 20 bases of the junction left unmatched. CDR3 protein: CALGIHDHGEDTNDKLIF. The CDR3 nucleotides read TGTGCTCTTGGTATTCACGACCATGGGGAGGATACGAACGATAAACTCATCTTT.

Only a few counts were recorded for this clone. A far larger clone is one base from this, pointing to a likely read error. Other DNA sequences of this sample code for an identical CDR3. The chain employs TRDV1 and TRDJ1; 9 bases agree with TRDD3. Trimming removed 6 bases from V and 2 bases from J; junction bases left unmatched: 13. Per the germline V gene, CDR1 is TSWWSYY and CDR2 is QGS. The CDR3 has 17 amino acids. CDR3 coding DNA: TGTGCTCTTGGTGTCGGGGCTGGGGGATTCTCTACCGATAAACTCATCTTT. This encodes CALGVGAGGFSTDKLIF.

Remarks on this clone: Translating this DNA gives a protein that differs at residue 11 from the TCRdb one, which belongs to a much larger clone; a read error is likely, and the protein shown is this translation. The chain couples TRDV3 to TRDJ1; 9 nucleotides align to TRDD3. TCRdb carries no J gene annotation; the J gene was assigned here by matching the DNA with germline. The ends lost 5 bases at V and 0 bases at J; junction bases unmatched: 34. Germline CDR1 is TVYSNPD and CDR2 is GDNSRS (reference sequence). This CDR3 is built from 23 residues. The CDR3 DNA reads as TGTGCCCCGCATTTCGACGATTCCTTCCATAGGGTACTGGGGGACGGGTACACCGATAAACTCATCTTT. It translates to CAPHFDDSFHRVLGDGYTDKLIF.

This clone was counted ten times or more. The junction differs from germline at one of its ends, possibly a read error. Other DNA sequences in the same sample also yield this CDR3. J is TRDJ2 and V is TRDV1; 11 bases match TRDD3. Germline-derived CDR1 and CDR2 are TSWWSYY and QGS. The CDR3 has 21 amino acids. The DNA for the CDR3 is TGTGCTCTTACCCTCGCCTCCTCTGGGGGATACAACCCATTTTTGACTGCACAACTCTTCTTT. Translation: CALTLASSGGYNPFLTAQLFF.

The sample holds many counts of this clone. TCRdb's listed protein matches a much larger clone and diverges from this DNA's translation at residue 3, likely through a read error; the protein shown comes from the DNA. V gene TRDV2 combines with J gene TRDJ1, with 7 nucleotides matching TRDD3. No J gene was available from TCRdb, and it was assigned here by a germline match of the DNA. The CDR3 consists of 16 residues. Germline V lookup: CDR1 GEAIGNYY, CDR2 EKD. CDR3 protein: CARDTLGDKVADKLIF. The CDR3 DNA follows: TGTGCCCGTGACACCCTCGGGGATAAGGTGGCCGATAAACTCATCTTT.

Turning to this clone: TCRdb assigns this DNA the protein of a much larger clone, which departs from its translation at residues 7 and 18; this likely reflects a read error, and the protein shown comes from translating the DNA. V is TRDV3 and J is TRDJ3; 7 positions match TRDD3. Trimming at V came to 1 base and at J to 2 bases, leaving 35 bases not matched to a gene. The CDR3 runs 26 residues. Germline CDR1 and CDR2: TVYSNPD and GDNSRS (reference sequence). This CDR3 reads CAFNDLALFETTDVGDSPWDTRQMFF. In DNA, the CDR3 is TGTGCCTTTAATGATCTAGCCCTCTTCGAGACTACTGATGTGGGGGACAGCCCCTGGGACACCCGACAGATGTTTTTC.

In regard to this clone: TCRdb's listed protein matches a much larger clone and diverges from this DNA's translation at residue 10, likely through a read error; the protein shown comes from the DNA. The rearrangement links TRDV1 to TRDJ1; 9 bases agree with TRDD3. TCRdb leaves out the J gene; it was filled in here by matching the DNA to germline. Germline V gives CDR1 TSWWSYY, CDR2 QGS. This CDR3 is 16 amino acids long. Trimming cost V 7 bases and J 4 bases; bases outside gene matches: 13. The CDR3 region is CALERLLGDSGDKLIF. The CDR3, as DNA: TGTGCTCTTGAGAGGCTGCTGGGGGATTCTGGCGATAAACTCATCTTT.

Remarks on this clone: TCRdb's entry gives the protein of a much larger clone, which mismatches this DNA's translation at residue 12, likely from a read error; the protein reported here is translated from the DNA. The chain joins TRDV2 to TRDJ1, with 8 bases aligning to TRDD3. No J gene is reported in TCRdb; it was inferred here by comparing the DNA with germline. The length of the CDR3 is 18 residues. Germline values: CDR1 GEAIGNYY, CDR2 EKD. With 0 bases clipped from V and 0 bases from J, the junction kept 11 bases outside the gene matches. CDR3 residues: CACDTVALGARNTDKLIF. CDR3 sequence (DNA): TGTGCCTGTGACACCGTCGCACTGGGGGCCCGGAACACCGATAAACTCATCTTT.

Details on this clone: This likely came from a read error, as a far larger clone is one base away. The same CDR3 also results from other DNA sequences found in this sample. The CDR3 bases are TGCGCCTGTGACGTCGTCGGGGCCCTCAGATTCAACACCGATAAACTCATCTTT. Its protein is CACDVVGALRFNTDKLIF. The rearrangement uses TRDV2 and TRDJ1, with no clear D. Matching the DNA to germline supplied the J gene, which TCRdb does not give. From germline, CDR1 is GEAIGNYY and CDR2 EKD. This CDR3 region has 18 residues.

This clone was seen at least ten times. TCRdb has a much larger clone's protein, which differs at residue 15 from the translation of this DNA, likely because of a read error; what is shown is the protein translated from the DNA. TRDV2 is the V gene, and the J gene was not called; the DNA was not used to check the table's D call, TRDD3. This CDR3 has 17 amino acids. Germline values: CDR1 GEAIGNYY, CDR2 EKD. In DNA form, the CDR3 reads TGTGCCTGTGACGGAGGTACTGGGGGACGGTACACCGATAAACCCATCTTT. This sequence encodes CACDGGTGGRYTDKPIF.

This clone came up many times. The TCRdb protein, from a much larger clone, departs from this DNA's translation at residue 12, likely by read error; the protein shown derives from the DNA. The genes are TRDV1 and TRDJ1; TRDD3 matches 8 bases. Looked up from germline, CDR1 is TSWWSYY and CDR2 is QGS. The V segment lost 0 bases and the J segment 2 bases; nucleotides outside the gene matches: 11. The CDR3 runs to 18 residues. The CDR3 loop reads CALGELWGTRYRTDKLIF. Here the CDR3 DNA reads TGTGCTCTTGGGGAACTCTGGGGGACCCGTTACAGAACCGATAAACTCATCTTT.

In the case of this clone: The amino acid sequence in TCRdb belongs to a much larger clone and departs from this DNA's translation at residue 14, likely a sequencing read error; the sequence shown is translated from the DNA. The J gene is TRDJ1, the V gene TRDV1; D may be TRDD3 (6 bases). CDR3 length: 18 amino acids. In germline, CDR1 is TSWWSYY, CDR2 QGS. The CDR3, as DNA: TGTGCTCTTGGGGAAGCTTCGGGGGAGGCCAAGTACACCAATAAACTCATCTTT. Translating gives CALGEASGEAKYTNKLIF.